This passage covers 26 T cell receptor beta chains from one sample sequenced in a study of control samples from healthy donors and cancer patients. Clones were sequenced by immunoSEQ multiplex PCR, and TCRdb holds only the in-frame ones, with some missing. The sample carries 120,000 or so clones, approximately 91% recorded once. Sequences were obtained from blood. These receptors all come from a woman aged 18-29 years in good health.

The chain is built from TRBV7-2 and TRBJ2-3; 10 nucleotides match TRBD2. The germline CDR1 and CDR2 sequences are SGHTA and FQGNSA. V dropped 5 bases and J dropped 0; count of bases not matched to a gene: 11. CDR3 length: 18 residues. The CDR3 is CASSPSVAGGLSTDTQYF. In DNA, the CDR3 is TGTGCCAGCAGCCCGAGTGTAGCGGGGGGCCTTAGCACAGATACGCAGTATTTT. Based on the CDR3 plus reference TRBV7-2 and TRBJ2-3, the full variable domain is GAGVSQSPSNKVTEKGKDVELRCDPISGHTALYWYRQSLGQGLEFLIYFQGNSAPDKSGLPSDRFSAERTGGSVSTLTIQRTQQEDSAVYLCASSPSVAGGLSTDTQYFGPGTRLTVL.

This clone was found once. This chain links TRBV2 with TRBJ1-2, with TRBD1 identical over 7 bases. Germline loops: CDR1 SNHLY, CDR2 FYNNEI. The CDR3 has 13 amino acids. V shed 6 bases and J 7 bases; nucleotides not matched to a gene: 8. The CDR3 DNA reads as TGTGCCAGCAGGGAGAAAACAGGGGCTGGCTACACCTTC. Residues: CASREKTGAGYTF.

This chain joins TRBV7-8 and TRBJ2-7; a possible D gene is TRBD2 (6 bases). Per germline, CDR1 SGHVS and CDR2 FQNEAQ. V lost 3 bases and J 3 bases, leaving 15 bases between the germline ends. The CDR3 covers 15 residues. The CDR3 DNA sequence: TGTGCCAGCAGCTTCGGGAGTGGGGTTGGCTACGAGCAGTACTTC. It yields the protein CASSFGSGVGYEQYF. The full variable domain, completed using reference TRBV7-8 and TRBJ2-7, is GAGVSQSPRYKVAKRGQDVALRCDPISGHVSLFWYQQALGQGPEFLTYFQNEAQLDKSGLPSDRFFAERPEGSVSTLKIQRTQQEDSAVYLCASSFGSGVGYEQYFGPGTRLTVT.

The chain has TRBV7-9 and TRBJ2-1; TRBD2 matches 11 bases. The trim removed 4 bases at V and 3 bases at J, leaving 8 bases unmatched. The CDR3 has 17 residues. CDR1 is SEHNR, CDR2 FQNEAQ, per germline (reference sequence). The CDR3 reads CASSSKLAGADYNEQFF. The CDR3 coding sequence is TGTGCCAGCAGCTCCAAACTAGCGGGAGCGGACTACAATGAGCAGTTCTTC.

J is TRBJ2-3 and V is TRBV5-1, with 8 bases lining up with TRBD1. The V gene end was trimmed by 5 bases and the J gene end by 5 bases; junction bases not matched to a gene: 10. In germline, CDR1 is SGHRS, CDR2 YFSETQ. The CDR3 length is 15 residues. CDR3 loop: CASSSDRDKKDTQYF. CDR3 nucleotides: TGCGCCAGCAGTTCGGACAGGGATAAGAAAGATACGCAGTATTTT.

The V gene is TRBV19, the J gene TRBJ2-7; 7 bases align to TRBD1. Losses at the gene ends were 6 bases for V and 1 base for J; bases not matched to a gene: 6. The germline CDR1 and CDR2 sequences are LNHDA and SQIVND (reference sequence). The CDR3 length is 14 residues. The CDR3 nucleotides are TGTGCCAGTAGGGAGACAGGGCCTTCCTACGAGCAGTACTTC. This translates into CASRETGPSYEQYF.

The chain is built from TRBV4-1 and TRBJ2-6; D tentatively reads TRBD1 or TRBD2 (5 bases each). In germline, CDR1 is MGHRA, CDR2 YSYEKL. V shed 4 bases and J shed 0 bases, with 25 bases lying between them. This CDR3 is 21 amino acids long. CDR3 residues: CASSPKYNDPGPSSGANVLTF. The CDR3 coding sequence is TGCGCCAGCAGCCCCAAGTATAATGATCCGGGACCGAGCTCTGGGGCCAACGTCCTGACTTTC.

The chain links TRBV7-2 to TRBJ2-1; TRBD2 aligns across 11 bases. This CDR3 spans 17 amino acids. V gave up 5 bases and J gave up 4 bases; unmatched junction bases: 10. Germline V gene lookup returns CDR1 SGHTA and CDR2 FQGNSA. The CDR3 reads CASSIQTGTSGYNEQFF. CDR3 nucleotides: TGTGCCAGCAGCATCCAAACCGGGACTAGCGGTTACAATGAGCAGTTCTTC.

The chain combines TRBV4-3 with TRBJ2-7, with TRBD1 as a possible D gene (6 bases). V lost 4 bases to trimming and J lost 2 bases, with 15 bases between them. This CDR3 comprises 15 residues. Germline CDR1 reads LGHNA; CDR2 reads YSLEER. The chain's CDR3 is CASSRRTVGTYEQYF. CDR3 sequence (DNA): TGCGCCAGCAGCCGACGGACAGTCGGGACCTACGAGCAGTACTTC.

This sequence joins TRBV30 and TRBJ1-2; no definite D call. Germline lookup yields CDR1 GTSNPN and CDR2 SVGIG (reference sequence). V lost 0 bases and J lost 2, with 7 bases in between. The CDR3 totals 13 residues. In nucleotides, the CDR3 is TGTGCCTGGAGTGTAGACAACAACTATGGCTACACCTTC. Amino acids: CAWSVDNNYGYTF.

This chain connects TRBV7-2 to TRBJ2-7, with TRBD2 identical over 10 bases. The CDR3 length is 16 residues. Germline V gene data show CDR1 as SGHTA and CDR2 as FQGNSA. With V trimmed by 5 bases and J by 2 bases, 9 bases remained unmatched. In DNA form, the CDR3 reads TGTGCCAGCAGCATTGGACTAGCGGTTGACCCCTACGAGCAGTACTTC. The encoded protein is CASSIGLAVDPYEQYF.

This rearrangement joins TRBV10-2 to TRBJ2-1; 10 nucleotides line up with TRBD2. Germline CDR1 is WSHSY and CDR2 is SAAADI. The V gene end was trimmed by 6 bases and the J gene end by 2 bases; junction bases not matched to a gene: 4. This CDR3 has 15 amino acids. CDR3: CASSRGLATYNEQFF. CDR3 DNA: TGCGCCAGCAGCCGGGGACTAGCGACCTACAATGAGCAGTTCTTC.

J is TRBJ2-7 and V is TRBV24-1; D not certain. The CDR3 consists of 13 residues. V lost 5 bases, J lost 5 bases, and 12 bases lay in between. Looked up from germline, CDR1 is KGHDR and CDR2 is SFDVKD. The CDR3 nucleotides read TGTGCCACCAGTGCCCGACCGTGGGACGAGCAGTACTTC. Protein product: CATSARPWDEQYF.

The gene calls are TRBV19 and TRBJ1-2, with TRBD1 identical over 7 bases. The CDR3 totals 13 residues. Germline V gene sequence: CDR1 LNHDA, CDR2 SQIVND (reference sequence). The V segment lost 6 bases and the J segment 3 bases; nucleotides outside the gene matches: 4. The CDR3 loop reads CASSTTGYYGYTF. DNA of the CDR3: TGTGCCAGTAGCACGACAGGGTACTATGGCTACACCTTC.

DNA of the CDR3: TGTGCCATCGTGGGGCAGGTCCCACTTTACGAGCAGTACTTC. Residues: CAIVGQVPLYEQYF. V gene TRBV6-4 combines with J gene TRBJ2-7, with D possibly being TRBD1 (5 bases). Trimming pared 10 bases from V and 4 bases from J, leaving 20 bases between. Germline assignment: CDR1 MRHNA and CDR2 SNTAGT. This CDR3 contains 14 residues.

The rearrangement uses TRBV5-1 and TRBJ2-3; 11 bases fit TRBD2. CDR3 length equals 16 residues. Germline loops: CDR1 SGHRS, CDR2 YFSETQ. After removal of 4 bases from V and 2 bases from J, the junction contained 6 bases not matched to a gene. This CDR3 is CASSVGLAEATDTQYF. CDR3 in DNA: TGCGCCAGCAGCGTGGGACTAGCGGAGGCCACAGATACGCAGTATTTT.

This sequence joins TRBV28 and TRBJ1-2; 10 bases are shared with TRBD1. The CDR3 runs to 14 residues. In germline, CDR1 is MDHEN, CDR2 SYDVKM. J was trimmed by 3 bases and V by 6 bases; bases with no gene match: 4. The CDR3 DNA sequence: TGTGCCAGCAGCGAGACAGGGGGCGACTATGGCTACACCTTC. Residues: CASSETGGDYGYTF.

The chain is built from TRBV7-8 and TRBJ2-7, with 8 positions matching TRBD1. J lost 3 bases, V lost 1 base, and 11 bases had no gene match. This CDR3 contains 17 residues. Germline V gene data show CDR1 as SGHVS and CDR2 as FQNEAQ. For the CDR3, the DNA is TGTGCCAGCAGCTTAGTATCTCCGGGACAGGTTAACTACGAGCAGTACTTC. This gives the protein CASSLVSPGQVNYEQYF.

CDR3 amino acids: CASSFSKETQYF. The DNA for the CDR3 is TGTGCCAGCAGCTTCTCTAAAGAGACCCAGTACTTC. The rearrangement joins TRBV5-6 to TRBJ2-5; D remains unclear. Germline assignment: CDR1 SGHDT and CDR2 YYEEEE. The V gene lost 2 bases and the J gene lost 3 bases, with 5 bases spanning the gap. CDR3 length: 12 amino acids.

The rearrangement links TRBV24-1 to TRBJ2-3; D may be TRBD1 or TRBD2 (5 bases each). Trimming pared 1 base from V and 4 bases from J, leaving 14 bases between. CDR1 and CDR2 from the germline V gene are KGHDR and SFDVKD. This CDR3 has 16 amino acids. CDR3 sequence (DNA): TGTGCCACCAGTGATTTTGCCGGGAAGGGACCAGATACGCAGTATTTT. Its protein is CATSDFAGKGPDTQYF.

This clone has only one observation. The rearrangement uses TRBV4-3 and TRBJ2-7; 9 bases align to TRBD2. Per germline, CDR1 LGHNA and CDR2 YSLEER. The CDR3 runs to 17 residues. Trimming at V came to 0 bases and at J to 7 bases, leaving 13 bases not matched to a gene. This chain's CDR3 is CASSQDRFGSGSNEQYF. The CDR3, as DNA: TGCGCCAGCAGCCAAGATCGGTTCGGTAGCGGGAGTAATGAGCAGTACTTC.

This clone was picked up many times. DNA of the CDR3: TGTGCCAGCACCCTGCTGCCTGTGGGTTGGTACACTGAAGCTTTCTTT. It specifies CASTLLPVGWYTEAFF. The gene calls are TRBV25-1 and TRBJ1-1; no clear D gene. V was pared by 7 bases and J by 3 bases, with 21 bases between. This CDR3 spans 16 amino acids. Germline V gives CDR1 MGHDK, CDR2 SYGVNS. The full variable domain, rest sourced from reference TRBV25-1 and TRBJ1-1, is EADIYQTPRYLVIGTGKKITLECSQTMGHDKMYWYQQDPGMELHLIHYSYGVNSTEKGDLSSESTVSRIRTEHFPLTLESARPSHTSQYLCASTLLPVGWYTEAFFGQGTRLTVV.

The chain links TRBV5-4 to TRBJ2-1; D perhaps matches TRBD2 (5 bases). The CDR3 totals 12 residues. V lost 5 bases and J lost 8, with 11 bases in between. CDR1 is SGHNT, CDR2 YYREEE, per germline (reference sequence). This CDR3 is CASSLRGYEQFF. The CDR3 DNA is TGTGCCAGCAGTTTACGGGGATATGAGCAGTTCTTC.

The rearrangement joins TRBV11-2 to TRBJ1-1; D might be TRBD1 (5 bases). The CDR3 has 15 amino acids. Germline lookup yields CDR1 SGHAT and CDR2 FQNNGV. V was shortened by 5 bases and J by 2 bases, with 15 bases between the two germline ends. The CDR3 DNA follows: TGTGCCAGCAGCGTTATCCGGGGACCTAACACTGAAGCTTTCTTT. This codes for CASSVIRGPNTEAFF.

J is TRBJ1-1 and V is TRBV18, with no clear D. The ends were cut back, 5 bases at V and 1 base at J, with 8 bases in the middle. This CDR3 is 13 amino acids long. Looked up from germline, CDR1 is KGHSH and CDR2 is LQKENI. The CDR3 nucleotides are TGTGCCAGCTCATCCGGGCAGAACACTGAAGCTTTCTTT. It specifies CASSSGQNTEAFF.

V gene TRBV5-1 combines with J gene TRBJ2-5, with 12 bases fitting TRBD1. Germline values: CDR1 SGHRS, CDR2 YFSETQ. V dropped 4 bases and J dropped 1; count of bases not matched to a gene: 5. CDR3 length: 16 amino acids. This CDR3 is CASSVRDRGLQETQYF. The DNA for the CDR3 is TGCGCCAGCAGCGTCCGGGACAGGGGGCTCCAAGAGACCCAGTACTTC.